This paragraph covers one TCR beta chain sequence. The V and J ends lost 5 bases and 12 bases respectively, with 18 bases between them. The CDR3 is made up of 13 amino acids. Germline assignment: CDR1 SGHNT and CDR2 YYREEE (reference sequence). Everyone who took part was 18 to 89 years old, and they came from 20 to 25 US areas. This sample stems from a study of blood T cell repertoires in COVID-19. In the study overall: There were acute and convalescent COVID-19 samples, and they came from the United States, Italy and Spain.

Per the study methods: Estimation of nucleated cell counts relied on the amplification of reference gene primers. Assay used: immunoSEQ multiplex PCR; TCRdb lists only in-frame clones, some missing. The DNA was the basis for D and trimming; V, J and clone size are from that table. The repertoire holds 300,000 to 400,000 clones, 65% to 90% seen once, with around 4.4% in the top ten. The chain is built from TRBV5-4 and TRBJ2-1; D remains ambiguous. Sequenced input: PBMCs or T cells enriched from blood (not recorded which). The TCR comes from a woman aged 40 to 50 with acute COVID-19. The CDR3 loop reads CASSYFLTVGQFF. CDR3 nucleotide sequence: TGTGCCAGCAGTTACTTCCTAACAGTGGGGCAGTTCTTC.